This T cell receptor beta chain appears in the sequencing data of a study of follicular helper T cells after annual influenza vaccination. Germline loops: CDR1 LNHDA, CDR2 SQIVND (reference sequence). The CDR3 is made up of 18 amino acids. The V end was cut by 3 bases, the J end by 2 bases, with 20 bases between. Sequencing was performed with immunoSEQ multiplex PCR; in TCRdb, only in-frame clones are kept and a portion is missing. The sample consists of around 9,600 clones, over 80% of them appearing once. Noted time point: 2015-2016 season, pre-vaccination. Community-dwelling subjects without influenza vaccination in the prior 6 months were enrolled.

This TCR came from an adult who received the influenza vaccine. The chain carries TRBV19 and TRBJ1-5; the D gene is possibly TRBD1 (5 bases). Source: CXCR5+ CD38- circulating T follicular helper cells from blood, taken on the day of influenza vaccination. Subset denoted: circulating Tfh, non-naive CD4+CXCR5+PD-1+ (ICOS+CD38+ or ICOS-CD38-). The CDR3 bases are TGTGCCAGTAGTATCAGTCGCCAGGGTGTGGGCGGCAATCAGCCCCAGCATTTT. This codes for CASSISRQGVGGNQPQHF.